This T cell receptor beta chain was recovered during a study of T cell responses to AZD1222 COVID-19 vaccine. Study overall: Recipients boosted at about 4 weeks or about 12 weeks are pooled. Study-wide results and limits: Increases in Spike-specific TCR breadth and depth were seen after two AZD1222 doses. Most donors were white British, females outnumbered males, and clonal diversity was possibly underestimated. At baseline, seropositivity was found in only a handful of AZD1222 recipients.

Germline CDR1 reads MNHNY; CDR2 reads SVGAGI (reference sequence). The V gene lost 7 bases and the J gene lost 3 bases, with 18 bases spanning the gap. CDR3 size: 15 residues. Clones were sequenced by immunoSEQ multiplex PCR, and TCRdb holds only the in-frame ones, with some missing. The data contain about 140,000 clones, around nine tenths of them singletons. With respect to this clone: Its antigen is not identified.

The chain combines TRBV6-6 with TRBJ1-1; D might be TRBD1 (6 bases). Specimen: peripheral blood, collected on day 0 of AZD1222 vaccination. The receptor's source is an adult in good health. The CDR3 bases are TGTGCCAGCACCATACTCTACAGGGTTGACACTGAAGCTTTCTTT. Protein sequence: CASTILYRVDTEAFF.